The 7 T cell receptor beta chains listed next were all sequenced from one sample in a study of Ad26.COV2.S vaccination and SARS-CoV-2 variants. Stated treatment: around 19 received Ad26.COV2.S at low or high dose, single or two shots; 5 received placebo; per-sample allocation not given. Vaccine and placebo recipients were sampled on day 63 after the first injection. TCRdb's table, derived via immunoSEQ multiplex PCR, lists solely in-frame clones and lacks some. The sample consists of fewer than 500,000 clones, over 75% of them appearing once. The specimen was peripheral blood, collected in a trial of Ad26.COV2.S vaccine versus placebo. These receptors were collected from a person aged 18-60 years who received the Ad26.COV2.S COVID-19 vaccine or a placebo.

The CDR3 DNA is TGTGCCAGCAGCGTCAGGGTAGGCGAAAAACTGTTTTTT. Protein sequence: CASSVRVGEKLFF. This chain connects TRBV5-6 to TRBJ1-4, with a possible D match to TRBD1 (5 bases). V was shortened by 4 bases and J by 8 bases, with 12 bases between the two germline ends. From germline, CDR1 is SGHDT and CDR2 YYEEEE. CDR3 length: 13 amino acids.

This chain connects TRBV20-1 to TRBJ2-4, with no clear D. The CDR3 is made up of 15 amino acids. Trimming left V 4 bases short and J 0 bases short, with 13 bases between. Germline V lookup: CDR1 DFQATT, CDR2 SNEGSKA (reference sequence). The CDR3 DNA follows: TGCAGTGCTATTGACATGGGGAAAGCCAAAAACATTCAGTACTTC. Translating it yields CSAIDMGKAKNIQYF.

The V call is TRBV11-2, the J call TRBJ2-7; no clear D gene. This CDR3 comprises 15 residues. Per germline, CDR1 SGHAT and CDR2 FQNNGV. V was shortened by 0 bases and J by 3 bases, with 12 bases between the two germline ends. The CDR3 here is CASSLDPLNFYEQYF. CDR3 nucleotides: TGTGCCAGCAGCTTAGATCCCCTTAACTTCTACGAGCAGTACTTC.

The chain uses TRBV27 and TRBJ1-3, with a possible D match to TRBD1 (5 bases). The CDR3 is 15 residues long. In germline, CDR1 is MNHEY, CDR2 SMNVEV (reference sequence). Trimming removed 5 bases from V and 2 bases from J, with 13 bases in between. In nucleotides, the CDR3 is TGTGCCAGCAGTACTACAGGCGCTCCTGGAAACACCATATATTTT. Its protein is CASSTTGAPGNTIYF.

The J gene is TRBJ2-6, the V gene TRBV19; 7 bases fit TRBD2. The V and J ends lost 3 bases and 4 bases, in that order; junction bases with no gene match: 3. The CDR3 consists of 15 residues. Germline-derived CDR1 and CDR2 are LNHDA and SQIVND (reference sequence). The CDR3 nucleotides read TGTGCCAGTAGTATCCTAGCGGCCGGGGCCAACGTCCTGACTTTC. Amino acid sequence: CASSILAAGANVLTF.

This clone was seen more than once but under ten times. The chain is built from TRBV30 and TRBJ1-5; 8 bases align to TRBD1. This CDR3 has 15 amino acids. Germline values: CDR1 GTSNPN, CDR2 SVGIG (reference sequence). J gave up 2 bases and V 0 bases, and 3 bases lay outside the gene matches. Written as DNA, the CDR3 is TGTGCCTGGAGTGTACGGGGACAGGGCAATCAGCCCCAGCATTTT. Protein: CAWSVRGQGNQPQHF. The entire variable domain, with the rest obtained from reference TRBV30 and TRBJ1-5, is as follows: SQTIHQWPATLVQPVGSPLSLECTVEGTSNPNLYWYRQAAGRGLQLLFYSVGIGQISSEVPQNLSASRPQDRQFILSSKKLLLSDSGFYLCAWSVRGQGNQPQHFGDGTRLSIL.

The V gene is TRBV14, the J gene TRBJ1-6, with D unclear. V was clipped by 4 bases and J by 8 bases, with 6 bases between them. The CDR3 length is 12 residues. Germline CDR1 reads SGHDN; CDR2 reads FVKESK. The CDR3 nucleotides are TGTGCCAGCAGCCCACAGTATTCACCCCTCCACTTT. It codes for CASSPQYSPLHF.